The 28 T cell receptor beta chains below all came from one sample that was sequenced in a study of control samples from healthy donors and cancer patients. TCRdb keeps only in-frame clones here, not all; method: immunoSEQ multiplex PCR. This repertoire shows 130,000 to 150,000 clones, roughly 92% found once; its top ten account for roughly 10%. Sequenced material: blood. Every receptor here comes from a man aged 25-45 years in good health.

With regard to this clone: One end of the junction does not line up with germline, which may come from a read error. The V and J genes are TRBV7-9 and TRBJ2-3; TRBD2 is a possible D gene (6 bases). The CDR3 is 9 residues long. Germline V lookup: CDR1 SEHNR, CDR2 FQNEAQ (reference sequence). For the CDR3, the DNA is TGTGCCAGCAGCTTAGGGAGGGATTTT. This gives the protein CASSLGRDF.

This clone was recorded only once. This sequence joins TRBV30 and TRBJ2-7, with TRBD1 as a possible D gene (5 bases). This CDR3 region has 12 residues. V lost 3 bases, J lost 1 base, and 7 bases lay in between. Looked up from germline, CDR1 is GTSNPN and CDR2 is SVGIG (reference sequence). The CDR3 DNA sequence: TGTGCCTGGAGGGACAATTCCTACGAGCAGTACTTC. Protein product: CAWRDNSYEQYF.

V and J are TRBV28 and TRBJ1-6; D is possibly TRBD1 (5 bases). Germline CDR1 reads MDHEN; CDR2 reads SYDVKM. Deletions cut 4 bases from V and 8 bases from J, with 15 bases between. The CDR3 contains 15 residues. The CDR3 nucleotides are TGTGCCAGCAGTTATTTAGCCAGGGAAGATTCACCCCTCCACTTT. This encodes CASSYLAREDSPLHF.

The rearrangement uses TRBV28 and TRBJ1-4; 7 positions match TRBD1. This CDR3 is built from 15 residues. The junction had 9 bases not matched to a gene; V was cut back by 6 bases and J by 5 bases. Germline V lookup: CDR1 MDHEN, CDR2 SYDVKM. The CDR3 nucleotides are TGTGCCAGCAGCCCCGCGGGACAGCTAAATGAAAAACTGTTTTTT. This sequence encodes CASSPAGQLNEKLFF.

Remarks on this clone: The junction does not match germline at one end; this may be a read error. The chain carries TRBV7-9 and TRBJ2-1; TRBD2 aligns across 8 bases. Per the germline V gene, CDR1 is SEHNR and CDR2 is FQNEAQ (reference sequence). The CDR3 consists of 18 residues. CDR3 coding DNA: TGTGCCAGCAGCCATGGACTAGCCCCTGAATTGTCCTACAATAAGCAGTTCTTC. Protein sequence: CASSHGLAPELSYNKQFF.

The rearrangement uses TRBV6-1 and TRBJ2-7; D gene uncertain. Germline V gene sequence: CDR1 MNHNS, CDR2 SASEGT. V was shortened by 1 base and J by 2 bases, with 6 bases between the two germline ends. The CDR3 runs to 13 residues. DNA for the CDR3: TGTGCCAGCAGTGAAGGCCGGACCTACGAGCAGTACTTC. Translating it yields CASSEGRTYEQYF.

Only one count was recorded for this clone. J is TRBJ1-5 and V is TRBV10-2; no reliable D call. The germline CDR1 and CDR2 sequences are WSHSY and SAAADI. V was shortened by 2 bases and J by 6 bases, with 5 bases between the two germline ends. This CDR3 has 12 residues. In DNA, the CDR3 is TGCGCCAGCAGTGAGATGGGTCAGCCCCAGCATTTT. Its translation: CASSEMGQPQHF.

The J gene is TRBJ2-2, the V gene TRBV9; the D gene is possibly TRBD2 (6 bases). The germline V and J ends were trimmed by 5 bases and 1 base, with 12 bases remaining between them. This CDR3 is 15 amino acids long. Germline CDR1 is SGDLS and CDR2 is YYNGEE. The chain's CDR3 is CASRGYGGNTGELFF. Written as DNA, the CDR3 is TGTGCCAGCAGGGGATACGGGGGGAACACCGGGGAGCTGTTTTTT.

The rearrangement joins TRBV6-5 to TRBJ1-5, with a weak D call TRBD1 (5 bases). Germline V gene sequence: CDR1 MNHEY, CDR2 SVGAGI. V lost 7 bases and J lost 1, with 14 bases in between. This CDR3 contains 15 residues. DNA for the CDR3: TGTGCCAGCATTATTCGCAGGGAGAGCAATCAGCCCCAGCATTTT. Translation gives CASIIRRESNQPQHF.

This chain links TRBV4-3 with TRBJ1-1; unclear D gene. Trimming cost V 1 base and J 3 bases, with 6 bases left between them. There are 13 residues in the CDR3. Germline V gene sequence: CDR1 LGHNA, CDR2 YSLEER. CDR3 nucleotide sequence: TGCGCCAGCAGCCAAGGACCCCACACTGAAGCTTTCTTT. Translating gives CASSQGPHTEAFF.

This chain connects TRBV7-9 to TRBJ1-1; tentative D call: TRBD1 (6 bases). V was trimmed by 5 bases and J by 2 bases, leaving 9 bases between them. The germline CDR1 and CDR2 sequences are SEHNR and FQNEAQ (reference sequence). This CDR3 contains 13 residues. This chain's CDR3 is CASSQGGNTEAFF. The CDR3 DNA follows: TGTGCCAGCAGCCAAGGGGGAAACACTGAAGCTTTCTTT. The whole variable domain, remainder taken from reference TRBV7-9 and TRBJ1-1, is DTGVSQNPRHKITKRGQNVTFRCDPISEHNRLYWYRQTLGQGPEFLTYFQNEAQLEKSRLLSDRFSAERPKGSFSTLEIQRTEQGDSAMYLCASSQGGNTEAFFGQGTRLTVV.

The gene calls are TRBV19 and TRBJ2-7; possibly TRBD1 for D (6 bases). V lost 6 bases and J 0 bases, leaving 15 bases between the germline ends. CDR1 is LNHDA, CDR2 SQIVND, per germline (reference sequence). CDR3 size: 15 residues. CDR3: CASSRDTYYSYEQYF. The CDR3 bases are TGTGCCAGTAGCCGGGACACCTATTACTCCTACGAGCAGTACTTC.

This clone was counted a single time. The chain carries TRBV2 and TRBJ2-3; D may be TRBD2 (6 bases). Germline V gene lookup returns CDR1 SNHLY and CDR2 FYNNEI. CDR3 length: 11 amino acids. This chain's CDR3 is CAWGGTDTQYF. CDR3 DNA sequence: TGTGCGTGGGGGGGCACAGATACGCAGTATTTT.

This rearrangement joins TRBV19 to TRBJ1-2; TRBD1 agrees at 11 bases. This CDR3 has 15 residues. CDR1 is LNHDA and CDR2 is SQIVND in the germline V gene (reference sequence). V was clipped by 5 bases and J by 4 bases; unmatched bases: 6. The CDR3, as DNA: TGTGCCAGTAGTGCGGGACAGGGGGAGGGCTATGGCTACACCTTC. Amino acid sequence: CASSAGQGEGYGYTF. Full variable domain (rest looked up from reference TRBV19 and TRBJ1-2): DGGITQSPKYLFRKEGQNVTLSCEQNLNHDAMYWYRQDPGQGLRLIYYSQIVNDFQKGDIAEGYSVSREKKESFPLTVTSAQKNPTAFYLCASSAGQGEGYGYTFGSGTRLTVV.

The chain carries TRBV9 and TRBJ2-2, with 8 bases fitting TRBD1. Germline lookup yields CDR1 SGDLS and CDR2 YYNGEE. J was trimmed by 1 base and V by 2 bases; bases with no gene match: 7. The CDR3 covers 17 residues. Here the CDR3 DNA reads TGTGCCAGCAGCGTGGGCCCCGGGACAGGGAACACCGGGGAGCTGTTTTTT. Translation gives CASSVGPGTGNTGELFF.

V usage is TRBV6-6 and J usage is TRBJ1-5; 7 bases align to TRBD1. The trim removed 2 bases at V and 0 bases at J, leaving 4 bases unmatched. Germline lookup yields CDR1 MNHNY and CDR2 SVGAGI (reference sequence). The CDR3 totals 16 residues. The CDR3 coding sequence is TGTGCCAGCAGTTACGGGGACAGTTATAGCAATCAGCCCCAGCATTTT. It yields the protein CASSYGDSYSNQPQHF.

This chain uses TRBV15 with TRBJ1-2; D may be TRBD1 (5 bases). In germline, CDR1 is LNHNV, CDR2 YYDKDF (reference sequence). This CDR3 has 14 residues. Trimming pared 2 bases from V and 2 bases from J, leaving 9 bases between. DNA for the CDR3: TGTGCCACCAGCAGAAAGACAGACAACTATGGCTACACCTTC. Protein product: CATSRKTDNYGYTF.

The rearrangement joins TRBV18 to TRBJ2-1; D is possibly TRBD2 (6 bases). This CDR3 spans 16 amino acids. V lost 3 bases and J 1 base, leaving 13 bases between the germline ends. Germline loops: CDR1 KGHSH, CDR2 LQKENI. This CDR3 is CASSPPGLASYNEQFF. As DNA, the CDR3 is TGTGCCAGCTCACCTCCGGGACTCGCTTCCTACAATGAGCAGTTCTTC.

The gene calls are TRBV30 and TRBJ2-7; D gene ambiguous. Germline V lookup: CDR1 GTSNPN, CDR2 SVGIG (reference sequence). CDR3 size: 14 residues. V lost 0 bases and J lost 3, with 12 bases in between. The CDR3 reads CAWSVKGAGYEQYF. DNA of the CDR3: TGTGCCTGGAGTGTAAAGGGTGCAGGCTACGAGCAGTACTTC. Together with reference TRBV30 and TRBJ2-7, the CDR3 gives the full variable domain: SQTIHQWPATLVQPVGSPLSLECTVEGTSNPNLYWYRQAAGRGLQLLFYSVGIGQISSEVPQNLSASRPQDRQFILSSKKLLLSDSGFYLCAWSVKGAGYEQYFGPGTRLTVT.

CDR3 nucleotides: TGTGCCAGCAGCTTTCCCTCCACCTACGAGCAGTACTTC. Amino acids: CASSFPSTYEQYF. The chain recombines TRBV7-9 with TRBJ2-7, with unresolved D. The CDR3 consists of 13 residues. Trimming took off 3 bases at V and 2 bases at J, with 8 bases between the two ends. Germline CDR1 reads SEHNR; CDR2 reads FQNEAQ (reference sequence).

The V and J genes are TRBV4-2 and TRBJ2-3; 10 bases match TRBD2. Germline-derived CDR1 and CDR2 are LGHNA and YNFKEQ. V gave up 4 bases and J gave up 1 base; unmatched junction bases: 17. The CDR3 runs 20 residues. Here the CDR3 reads CASSPSQAAGGVRGTDTQYF. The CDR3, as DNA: TGTGCCAGCAGCCCCTCCCAAGCAGCGGGAGGGGTGCGGGGCACAGATACGCAGTATTTT.

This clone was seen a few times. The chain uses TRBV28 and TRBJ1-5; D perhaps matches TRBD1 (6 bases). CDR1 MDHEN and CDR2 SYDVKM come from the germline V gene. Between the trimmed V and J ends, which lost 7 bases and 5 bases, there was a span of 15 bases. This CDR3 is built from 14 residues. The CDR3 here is CASTTGQGHQPQHF. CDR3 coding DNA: TGTGCCAGCACCACTGGGCAGGGGCATCAGCCCCAGCATTTT.

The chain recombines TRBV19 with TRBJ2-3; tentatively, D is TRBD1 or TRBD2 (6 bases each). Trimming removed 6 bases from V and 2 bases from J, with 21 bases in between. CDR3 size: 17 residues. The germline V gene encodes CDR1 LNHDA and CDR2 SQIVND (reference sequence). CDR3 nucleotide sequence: TGTGCCAGTAGCTCTCCGGGGGCCAGGGATCCCACAGATACGCAGTATTTT. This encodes CASSSPGARDPTDTQYF.

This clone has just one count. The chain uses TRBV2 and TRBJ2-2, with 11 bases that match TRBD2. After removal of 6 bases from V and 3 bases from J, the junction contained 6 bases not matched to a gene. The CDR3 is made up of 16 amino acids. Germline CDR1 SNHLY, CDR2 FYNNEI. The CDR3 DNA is TGTGCCAGCAGCGACGGGACTAGCGGTCACACCGGGGAGCTGTTTTTT. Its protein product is CASSDGTSGHTGELFF.

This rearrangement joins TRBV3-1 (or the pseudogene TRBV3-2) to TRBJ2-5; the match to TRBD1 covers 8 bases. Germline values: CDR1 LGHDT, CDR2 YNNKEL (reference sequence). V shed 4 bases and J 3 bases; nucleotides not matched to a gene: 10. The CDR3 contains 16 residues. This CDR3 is CASSLIRQGREETQYF. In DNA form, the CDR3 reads TGTGCCAGCAGCCTAATTCGACAGGGGCGAGAAGAGACCCAGTACTTC.

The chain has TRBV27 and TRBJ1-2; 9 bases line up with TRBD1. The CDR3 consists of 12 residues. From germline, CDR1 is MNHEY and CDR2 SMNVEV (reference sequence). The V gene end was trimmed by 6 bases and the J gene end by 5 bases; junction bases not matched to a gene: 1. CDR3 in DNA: TGTGCCAGCAGCGGGACAGGGTATGGCTACACCTTC. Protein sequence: CASSGTGYGYTF.

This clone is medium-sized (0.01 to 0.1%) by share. The CDR3 reads CASSPLTSGPNTGELFF. The CDR3 DNA reads TGTGCCAGCAGCCCCCTTACTAGCGGACCGAACACCGGGGAGCTGTTTTTT. The chain has TRBV6-2 or TRBV6-3 and TRBJ2-2; 8 positions match TRBD2. The junction had 9 bases not matched to a gene; V was cut back by 6 bases and J by 0 bases. The CDR3 covers 17 residues. CDR1 is MNHEY and CDR2 is SVGEGT in the germline V gene.

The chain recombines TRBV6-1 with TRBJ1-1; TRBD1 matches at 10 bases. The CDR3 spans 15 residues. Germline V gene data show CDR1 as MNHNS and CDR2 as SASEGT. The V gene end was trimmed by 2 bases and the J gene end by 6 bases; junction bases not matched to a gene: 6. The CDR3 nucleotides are TGTGCCAGCAGTGAATGGACAGGGGGGTATGCTGAAGCTTTCTTT. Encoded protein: CASSEWTGGYAEAFF.